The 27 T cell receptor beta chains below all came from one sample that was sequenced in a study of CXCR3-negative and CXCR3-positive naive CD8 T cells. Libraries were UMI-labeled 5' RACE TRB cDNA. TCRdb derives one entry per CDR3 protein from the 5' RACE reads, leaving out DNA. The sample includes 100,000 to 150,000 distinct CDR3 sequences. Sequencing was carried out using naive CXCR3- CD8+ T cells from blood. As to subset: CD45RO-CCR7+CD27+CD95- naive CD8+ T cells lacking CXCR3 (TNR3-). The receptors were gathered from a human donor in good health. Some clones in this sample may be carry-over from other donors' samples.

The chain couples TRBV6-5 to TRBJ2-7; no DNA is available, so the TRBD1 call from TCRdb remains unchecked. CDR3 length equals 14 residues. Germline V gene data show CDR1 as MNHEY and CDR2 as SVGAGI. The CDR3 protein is CASRSSTGPDEQYF.

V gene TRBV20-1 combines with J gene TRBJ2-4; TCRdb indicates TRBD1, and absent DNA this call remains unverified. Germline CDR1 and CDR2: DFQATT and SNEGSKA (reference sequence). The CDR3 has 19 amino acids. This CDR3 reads CSARPTLGQGQQRRYIQYF.

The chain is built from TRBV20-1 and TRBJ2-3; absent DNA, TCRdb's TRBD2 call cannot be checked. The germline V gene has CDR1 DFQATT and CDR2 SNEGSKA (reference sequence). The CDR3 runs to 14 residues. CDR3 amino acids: CSATRLAGVDTQYF.

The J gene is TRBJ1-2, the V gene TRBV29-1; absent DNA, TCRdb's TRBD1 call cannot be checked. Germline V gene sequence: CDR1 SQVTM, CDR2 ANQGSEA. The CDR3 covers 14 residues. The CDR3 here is CSVRPGQGTDGYTF.

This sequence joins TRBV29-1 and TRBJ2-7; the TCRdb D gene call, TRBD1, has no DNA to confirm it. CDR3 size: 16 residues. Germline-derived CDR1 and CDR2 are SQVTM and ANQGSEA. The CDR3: CSVEGITGVPSYEQYF.

This CDR3 is CASSILQISNSPLHF. The V and J genes are TRBV28 and TRBJ1-6. CDR1 MDHEN and CDR2 SYDVKM come from the germline V gene. The CDR3 length is 15 residues.

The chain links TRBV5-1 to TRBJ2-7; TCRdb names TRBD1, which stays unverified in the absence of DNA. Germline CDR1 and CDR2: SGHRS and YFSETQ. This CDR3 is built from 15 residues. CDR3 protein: CASSLGQGASYEQYF.

The CDR3 protein is CASSQTSSDNTGELFF. J is TRBJ2-2 and V is TRBV6-2 or TRBV6-3; lacking DNA, the TRBD2 call made by TCRdb goes unchecked. The germline gives CDR1 MNHEY, CDR2 SVGEGT. The CDR3 is made up of 16 amino acids.

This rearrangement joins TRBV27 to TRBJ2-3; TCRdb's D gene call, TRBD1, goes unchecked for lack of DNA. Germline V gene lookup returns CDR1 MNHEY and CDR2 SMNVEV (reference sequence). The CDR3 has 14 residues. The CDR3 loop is CASSTGTRSDTQYF.

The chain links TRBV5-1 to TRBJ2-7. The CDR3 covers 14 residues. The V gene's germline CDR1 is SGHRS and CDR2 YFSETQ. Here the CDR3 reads CASSLALPAYEQYF.

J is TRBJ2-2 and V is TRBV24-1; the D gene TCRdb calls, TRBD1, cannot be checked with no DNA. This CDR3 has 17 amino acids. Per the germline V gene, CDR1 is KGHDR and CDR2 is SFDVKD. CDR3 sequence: CATSDLIRGPNTGELFF.

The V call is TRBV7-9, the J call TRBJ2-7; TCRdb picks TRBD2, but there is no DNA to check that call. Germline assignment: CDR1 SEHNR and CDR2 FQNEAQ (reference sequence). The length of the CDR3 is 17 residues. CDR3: CASSLWSSGPPSYEQYF.

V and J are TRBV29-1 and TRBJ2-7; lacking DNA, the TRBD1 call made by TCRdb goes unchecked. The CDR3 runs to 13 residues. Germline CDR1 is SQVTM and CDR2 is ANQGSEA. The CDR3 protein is CSVEAGTGDEQYF.

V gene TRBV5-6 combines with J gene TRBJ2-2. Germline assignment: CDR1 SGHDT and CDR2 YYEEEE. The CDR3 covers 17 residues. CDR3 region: CASSSLYVGANTGELFF.

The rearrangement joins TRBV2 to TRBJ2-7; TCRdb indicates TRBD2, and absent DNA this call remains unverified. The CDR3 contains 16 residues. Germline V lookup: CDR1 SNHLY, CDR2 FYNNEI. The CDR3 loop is CASSEASGRSSYEQYF.

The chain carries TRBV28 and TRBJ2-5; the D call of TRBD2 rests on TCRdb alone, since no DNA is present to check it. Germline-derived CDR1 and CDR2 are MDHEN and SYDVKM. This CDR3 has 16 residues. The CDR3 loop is CASSFGLAGLSETQYF.

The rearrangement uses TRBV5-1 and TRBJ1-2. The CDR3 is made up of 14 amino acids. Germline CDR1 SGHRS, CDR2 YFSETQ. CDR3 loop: CASSLDKGDYGYTF. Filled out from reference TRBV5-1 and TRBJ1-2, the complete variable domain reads KAGVTQTPRYLIKTRGQQVTLSCSPISGHRSVSWYQQTPGQGLQFLFEYFSETQRNKGNFPGRFSGRQFSNSRSEMNVSTLELGDSALYLCASSLDKGDYGYTFGSGTRLTVV.

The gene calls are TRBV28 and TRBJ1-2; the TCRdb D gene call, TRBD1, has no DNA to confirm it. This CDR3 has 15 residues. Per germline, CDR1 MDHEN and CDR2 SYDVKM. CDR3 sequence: CASSKPASRYYGYTF.

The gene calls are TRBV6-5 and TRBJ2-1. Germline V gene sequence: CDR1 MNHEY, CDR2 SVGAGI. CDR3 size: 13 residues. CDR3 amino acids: CASSYSGSNEQFF.

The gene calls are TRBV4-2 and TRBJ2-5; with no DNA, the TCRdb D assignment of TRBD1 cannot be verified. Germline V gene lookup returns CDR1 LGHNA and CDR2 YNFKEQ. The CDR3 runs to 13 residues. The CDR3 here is CASSEQGWETQYF.

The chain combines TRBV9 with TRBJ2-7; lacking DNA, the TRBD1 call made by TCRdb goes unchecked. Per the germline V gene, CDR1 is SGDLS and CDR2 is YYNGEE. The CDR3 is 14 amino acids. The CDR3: CASSAPGASYEQYF. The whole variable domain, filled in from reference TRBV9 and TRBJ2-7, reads DSGVTQTPKHLITATGQRVTLRCSPRSGDLSVYWYQQSLDQGLQFLIQYYNGEERAKGNILERFSAQQFPDLHSELNLSSLELGDSALYFCASSAPGASYEQYFGPGTRLTVT.

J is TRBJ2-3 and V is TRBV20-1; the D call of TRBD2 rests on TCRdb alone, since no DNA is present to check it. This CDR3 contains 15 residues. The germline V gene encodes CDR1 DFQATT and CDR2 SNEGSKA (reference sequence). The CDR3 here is CSARDMDSEADTQYF.

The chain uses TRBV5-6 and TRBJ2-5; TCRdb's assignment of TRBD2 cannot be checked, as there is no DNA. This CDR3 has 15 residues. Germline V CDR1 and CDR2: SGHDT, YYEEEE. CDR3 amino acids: CASSFSGGTGETQYF.

CDR3 loop: CASSLVGRQETQYF. J is TRBJ2-5 and V is TRBV7-9. Germline V lookup: CDR1 SEHNR, CDR2 FQNEAQ (reference sequence). The CDR3 is 14 residues long.

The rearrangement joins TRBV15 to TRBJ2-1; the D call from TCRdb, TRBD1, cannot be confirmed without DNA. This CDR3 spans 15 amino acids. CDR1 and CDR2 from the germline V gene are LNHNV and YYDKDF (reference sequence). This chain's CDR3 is CATSAGGSSYNEQFF.

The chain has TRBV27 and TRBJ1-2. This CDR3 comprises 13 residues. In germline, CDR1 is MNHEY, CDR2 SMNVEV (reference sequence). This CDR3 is CASSSGQNYGYTF.

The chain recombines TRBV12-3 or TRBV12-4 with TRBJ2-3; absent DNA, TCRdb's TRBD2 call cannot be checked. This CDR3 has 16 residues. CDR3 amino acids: CASADHSGRDADTQYF.